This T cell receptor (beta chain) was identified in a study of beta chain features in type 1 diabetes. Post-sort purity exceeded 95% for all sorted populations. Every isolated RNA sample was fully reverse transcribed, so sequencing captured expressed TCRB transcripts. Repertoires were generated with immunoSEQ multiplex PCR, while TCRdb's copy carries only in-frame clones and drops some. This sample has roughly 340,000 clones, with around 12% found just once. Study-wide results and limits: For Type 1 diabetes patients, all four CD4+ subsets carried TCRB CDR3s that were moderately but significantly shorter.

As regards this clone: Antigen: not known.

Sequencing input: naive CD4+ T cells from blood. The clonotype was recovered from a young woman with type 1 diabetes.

Here the CDR3 reads CASSELYDIDYGYTF. In nucleotides, the CDR3 is TGTGCCAGCAGTGAACTCTACGATATCGACTATGGCTACACCTTC. J is TRBJ1-2 and V is TRBV25-1; D is unclear. The CDR3 runs to 15 residues. Germline V gene lookup returns CDR1 MGHDK and CDR2 SYGVNS. V was shortened by 2 bases and J by 3 bases, with 13 bases between the two germline ends.